This T cell receptor (beta chain) was observed in a study of T cell repertoires in cytomegalovirus infection (dated by TCRdb to between 2018 and 2020). Looking at the study overall: Peptide stimulations targeted recently identified HLA-C-restricted CMV epitopes, whose presentation resists viral immunomodulation, together with well-studied HLA-B-restricted epitopes. The HLA type of each donor mattered for the analysis, because public TCR beta signatures pointed to carriage of CMV infection along with the matching HLA type.

The CDR3 measures 15 amino acids from cysteine to phenylalanine. Only the CDR3 region is kept as DNA, spanning 45 bases read in frame from base 1. V is pruned by 5 bases and J by 5 bases, leaving 12 bases of the junction without a gene match. CDR1 and CDR2 are read off the germline V gene as MDHEN and SYDVKM. General conclusions and limits of the study: The ex vivo response was dominated by HLA-C-restricted CMV-specific TCR beta clonotypes, and the single most frequent clonotype in two of eight donors was supplied by these HLA-C-restricted clonotypes. Cumulative frequency of public TCR beta family members discriminated carriers of CMV infection plus the relevant HLA type in this cohort and an independent roughly 350-donor cohort.

The reads were generated on an Illumina HiSeq 1500. TCRdb's own reprocessing of the public reads used fastp at Q25 and MiXCR and kept productive beta chains. Rows merge per CDR3 protein into single entries with the most common DNA and genes. The sample includes some 500,000 distinct CDR3 sequences, with around 30% observed a single time. The ten largest clones capture 17% of the sample. On this clonotype: Its antigen has not been determined. Base quality data are lacking; no much larger clone is found one base away.

The meaning of the sample's treatment or condition label: in vitro stimulation with specific CMV peptide epitopes to enrich CMV-specific T cells. The source material was cultured PBMCs, sampled from culture after CMV antigen stimulation. Recombination joined TRBV28 with TRBJ2-7, with 7 middle bases fitting TRBD2. The TCR originated in a human donor in good health (CMV status not recorded). Some clones in this sample may be carry-over from other donors' samples. The CDR3 protein sequence reads: CASSPGGSGSDEQYF. The DNA sequence is as follows: TGTGCCAGCAGTCCGGGAGGTTCGGGTTCGGACGAGCAGTACTTC.